This T cell receptor (beta chain) is from a study of blood T cells in healthy people across ages. This clonotype appeared a few times. Next came a second PCR, run for about 6 to 12 cycles, which used a sample-barcoded 5' primer along with a J-beta primer mix. TCRdb re-analysed the 5' RACE reads in MiXCR, keeping a single row per CDR3 protein. Of about 1.7 million distinct CDR3 sequences listed, approximately 30% are singletons. Sequenced: blood. The sequence came from a woman under 40 in good health.

The CDR3 reads CASSMWDSRLDYGYTF. CDR3 coding DNA: TGTGCCAGTAGTATGTGGGACAGCCGACTTGATTATGGCTACACCTTC. The rearrangement joins TRBV19 to TRBJ1-2; 7 bases are shared with TRBD1. The V gene's germline CDR1 is LNHDA and CDR2 SQIVND (reference sequence). The CDR3 is 16 amino acids. V lost 3 bases, J lost 5 bases, and 12 bases stayed unmatched. Full variable domain (missing parts from reference TRBV19 and TRBJ1-2): DGGITQSPKYLFRKEGQNVTLSCEQNLNHDAMYWYRQDPGQGLRLIYYSQIVNDFQKGDIAEGYSVSREKKESFPLTVTSAQKNPTAFYLCASSMWDSRLDYGYTFGSGTRLTVV.